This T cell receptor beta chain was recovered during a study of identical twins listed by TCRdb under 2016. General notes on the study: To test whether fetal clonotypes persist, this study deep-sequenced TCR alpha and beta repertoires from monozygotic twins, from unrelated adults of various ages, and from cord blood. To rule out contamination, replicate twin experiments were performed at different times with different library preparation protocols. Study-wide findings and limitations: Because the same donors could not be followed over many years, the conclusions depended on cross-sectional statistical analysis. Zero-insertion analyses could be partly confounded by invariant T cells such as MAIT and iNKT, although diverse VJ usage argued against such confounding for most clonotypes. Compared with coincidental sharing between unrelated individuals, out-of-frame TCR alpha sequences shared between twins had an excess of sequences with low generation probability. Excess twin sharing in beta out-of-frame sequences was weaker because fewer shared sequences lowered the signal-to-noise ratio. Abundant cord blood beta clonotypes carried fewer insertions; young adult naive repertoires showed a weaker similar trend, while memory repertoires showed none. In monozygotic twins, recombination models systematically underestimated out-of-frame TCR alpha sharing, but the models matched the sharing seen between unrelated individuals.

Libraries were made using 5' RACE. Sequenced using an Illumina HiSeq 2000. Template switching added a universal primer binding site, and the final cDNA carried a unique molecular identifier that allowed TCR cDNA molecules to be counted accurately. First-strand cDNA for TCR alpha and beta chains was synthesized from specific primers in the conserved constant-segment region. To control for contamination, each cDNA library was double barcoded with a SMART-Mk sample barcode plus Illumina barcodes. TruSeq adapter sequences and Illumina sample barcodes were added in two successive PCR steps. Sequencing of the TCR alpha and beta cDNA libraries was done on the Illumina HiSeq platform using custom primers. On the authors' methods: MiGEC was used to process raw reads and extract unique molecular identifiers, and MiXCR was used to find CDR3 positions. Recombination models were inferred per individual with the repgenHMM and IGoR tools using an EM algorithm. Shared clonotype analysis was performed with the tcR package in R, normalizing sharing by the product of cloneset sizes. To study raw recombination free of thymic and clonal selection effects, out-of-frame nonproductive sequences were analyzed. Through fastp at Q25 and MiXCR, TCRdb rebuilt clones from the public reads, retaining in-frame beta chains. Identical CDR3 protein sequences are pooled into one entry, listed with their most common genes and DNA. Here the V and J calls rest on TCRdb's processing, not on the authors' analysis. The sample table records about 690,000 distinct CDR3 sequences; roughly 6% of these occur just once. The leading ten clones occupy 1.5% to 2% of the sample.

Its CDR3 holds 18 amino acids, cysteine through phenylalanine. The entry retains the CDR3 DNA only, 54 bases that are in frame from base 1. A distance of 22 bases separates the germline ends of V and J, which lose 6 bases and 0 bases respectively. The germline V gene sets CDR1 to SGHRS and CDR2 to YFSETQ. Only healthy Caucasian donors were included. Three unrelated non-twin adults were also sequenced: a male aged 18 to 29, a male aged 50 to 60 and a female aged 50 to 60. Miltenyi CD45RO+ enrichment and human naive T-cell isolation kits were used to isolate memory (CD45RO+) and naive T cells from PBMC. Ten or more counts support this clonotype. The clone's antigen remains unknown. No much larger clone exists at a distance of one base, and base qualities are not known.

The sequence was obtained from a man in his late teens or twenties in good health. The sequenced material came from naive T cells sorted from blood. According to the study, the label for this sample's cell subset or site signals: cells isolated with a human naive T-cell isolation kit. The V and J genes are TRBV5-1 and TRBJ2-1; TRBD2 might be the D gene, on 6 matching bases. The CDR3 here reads CASTPVPPGLFSYNEQFF. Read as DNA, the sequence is TGCGCCAGCACCCCAGTCCCCCCGGGACTCTTCTCCTACAATGAGCAGTTCTTC.